The 9 T cell receptor beta chains given below trace back to one sample, sequenced in a study of spatial heterogeneity in lung cancer. Points from the study as a whole: Tracking of tumor mutation counts was seen in expanded intratumoral alpha and beta TCR counts.

For these TCRs, the target antigens are not known. MiXCR was run by TCRdb on the 5' RACE reads, yielding one entry per CDR3 protein. Among some 4,000 distinct CDR3 sequences listed, just under 7% were seen once. Sample time point: sample taken at primary tumor resection. The specimen was lung tumor tissue, collected at surgery. The receptors stem from a male donor with early-stage non-small cell lung cancer.

This clonotype was found many times. Being off target in a library aimed at alpha chains, this beta chain has a size of little meaning. This chain uses TRBV6-2 or TRBV6-3 with TRBJ2-1; TRBD1 is a possible D gene (5 bases). V was shortened by 4 bases and J by 8 bases, with 12 bases between the two germline ends. The germline V gene encodes CDR1 MNHEY and CDR2 SVGEGT. The CDR3 loop spans 13 amino acids. The CDR3 region is CASSWGHRDEQFF. The CDR3 coding sequence is TGTGCCAGCAGTTGGGGCCATCGGGATGAGCAGTTCTTC.

There are many counts of this clonotype. A library made for alpha chains picked up this beta chain off target, so its size means little. The V gene is TRBV20-1, the J gene TRBJ2-1, with D perhaps TRBD2 (6 bases). The CDR3 has 13 residues. In germline, CDR1 is DFQATT, CDR2 SNEGSKA (reference sequence). V was shortened by 8 bases and J by 3 bases, with 14 bases between the two germline ends. The DNA for the CDR3 is TGCAGTTACGGGACTTCCTACTACAATGAGCAGTTCTTC. Its protein product is CSYGTSYYNEQFF.

In its sample, this clonotype was seen a few times. In a library made to pick up alpha chains, this beta chain is a stray read with a size that means little. The chain carries TRBV6-5 and TRBJ1-3, with D perhaps matching TRBD1 (5 bases). The CDR3 loop spans 14 amino acids. V lost 0 bases and J lost 9, with 12 bases in between. Germline V gene lookup returns CDR1 MNHEY and CDR2 SVGAGI. The DNA of the CDR3 is TGTGCCAGCAGTTACTCGCGGTGGGGGGGCACCATATATTTT. Translation gives CASSYSRWGGTIYF.

This clonotype is judged medium-sized. This beta chain is off target for a library built for alpha chains, so its abundance means little. This chain joins TRBV29-1 and TRBJ2-5, with TRBD2 as a possible D gene (5 bases). Between the trimmed V and J ends, which lost 7 bases and 5 bases, there was a span of 17 bases. The CDR3 extends over 13 amino acids. From germline, CDR1 is SQVTM and CDR2 ANQGSEA. The CDR3 DNA sequence: TGCAGCGGCGAGACCGAATGGAGGGAGACCCAGTACTTC. Translated: CSGETEWRETQYF.

This clonotype is labeled medium-sized (0.01 to 0.1%). This beta chain turned up in a library designed for alpha chains; as an off-target read, its abundance says little. The chain has TRBV6-5 and TRBJ2-3, with D perhaps being TRBD1 or TRBD2 (6 bases each). CDR3 length equals 12 residues. The germline V and J ends were trimmed by 6 bases and 11 bases, with 15 bases remaining between them. Germline values: CDR1 MNHEY, CDR2 SVGAGI. In nucleotides, the CDR3 is TGTGCCAGCAGCTCAAGGCGGGACAAGCAGTATTTT. It translates to CASSSRRDKQYF.

This clonotype was picked up many times. The library was prepared for alpha chains; this beta chain is a stray read, so its frequency means little. This chain uses TRBV20-1 with TRBJ1-4; D may be TRBD1 (5 bases). Per germline, CDR1 DFQATT and CDR2 SNEGSKA (reference sequence). The V gene lost 0 bases and the J gene lost 7 bases, with 12 bases spanning the gap. The CDR3 is 14 residues long. CDR3 nucleotides: TGCAGTGCTAGAGAAGAGGCAGGGCTTGAAAAACTGTTTTTT. This translates into CSAREEAGLEKLFF.

This clonotype was counted at least ten times. Being off target in a library aimed at alpha chains, this beta chain has a size of little meaning. This sequence joins TRBV7-9 and TRBJ1-1; 11 nucleotides match TRBD1. CDR1 and CDR2 (germline): SEHNR, FQNEAQ (reference sequence). Unmatched junction bases numbered 7, after V lost 8 bases and J lost 5 bases. The CDR3 spans 14 residues. The CDR3 DNA is TGTGCCAGCGCGGGACAGGGGGTTTGGACTGAAGCTTTCTTT. It is translated as CASAGQGVWTEAFF.

This clonotype was observed many times. This beta chain turned up in a library designed for alpha chains; as an off-target read, its abundance says little. This sequence joins TRBV19 and TRBJ2-5; TRBD2 matches 8 bases. J was trimmed by 0 bases and V by 7 bases; bases with no gene match: 4. Germline CDR1 is LNHDA and CDR2 is SQIVND (reference sequence). The CDR3 consists of 14 residues. CDR3: CASKAGANQETQYF. CDR3 DNA sequence: TGTGCCAGTAAAGCGGGAGCGAACCAAGAGACCCAGTACTTC. Full variable domain (missing parts from reference TRBV19 and TRBJ2-5): DGGITQSPKYLFRKEGQNVTLSCEQNLNHDAMYWYRQDPGQGLRLIYYSQIVNDFQKGDIAEGYSVSREKKESFPLTVTSAQKNPTAFYLCASKAGANQETQYFGPGTRLLVL.

This clonotype counts as medium-sized. Since the library was made to target alpha chains, this beta chain is a stray read and its abundance is not meaningful. CDR3 DNA sequence: TGTGCCAGCAGCTTGGGACAGGGGGTGTATGGCTACACCTTC. Its translation is CASSLGQGVYGYTF. J is TRBJ1-2 and V is TRBV5-6, with 9 positions matching TRBD1. Germline trimming cut 0 bases from V and 5 bases from J; bases unmatched to any gene: 2. The CDR3 is 14 residues long. Germline CDR1 and CDR2: SGHDT and YYEEEE.